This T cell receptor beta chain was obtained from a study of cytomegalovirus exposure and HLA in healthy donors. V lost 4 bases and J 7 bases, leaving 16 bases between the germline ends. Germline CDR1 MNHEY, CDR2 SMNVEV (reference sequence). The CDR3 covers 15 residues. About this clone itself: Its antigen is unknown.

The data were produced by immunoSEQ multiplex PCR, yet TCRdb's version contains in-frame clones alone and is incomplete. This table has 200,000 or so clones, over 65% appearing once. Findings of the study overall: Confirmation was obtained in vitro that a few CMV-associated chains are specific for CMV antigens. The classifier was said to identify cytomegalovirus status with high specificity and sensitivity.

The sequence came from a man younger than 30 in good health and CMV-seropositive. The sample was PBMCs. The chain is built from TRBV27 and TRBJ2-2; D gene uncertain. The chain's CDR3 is CASSSPLRSHGELFF. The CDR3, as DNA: TGTGCCAGCAGTTCCCCTCTAAGAAGCCACGGGGAGCTGTTTTTT.